The entry below describes one TCR beta chain. Its antigen remains unknown. This entry belongs to a study of OX40 agonist ivuxolimab in advanced cancers. Study details: Ivuxolimab was delivered to patients intravenously every 2 weeks at doses spanning 0.01 to 10 mg/kg.

Sequencing was performed with immunoSEQ multiplex PCR; in TCRdb, only in-frame clones are kept and a portion is missing. This sample has under 100,000 clones; approximately 80% occur once, and the top ten carry about 0.51%. Study-wide findings and caveats: Low clonal expansion, among the lowest seen, marked partial responders at 0.1-3.0 mg/kg. CD8+ T cells showed, on average, more clonal expansion than CD4+ cells.

CDR1 and CDR2 (germline): SNHLY, FYNNEI. This CDR3 is built from 15 residues. Unmatched junction bases numbered 5, after V lost 3 bases and J lost 4 bases. The sample consisted of CD4+ or CD8+ T cells sorted from blood, taken in a trial of the OX40 agonist ivuxolimab. The gene calls are TRBV2 and TRBJ2-1, with TRBD1 matching over 8 bases. The sequence was collected from an adult with an advanced solid tumor such as melanoma, head and neck, liver or kidney cancer. The CDR3 region has the DNA TGTGCCAGCAGTGATGACAGGGGAGAATACAATGAGCAGTTCTTC. As protein: CASSDDRGEYNEQFF.